This entry features one TCR beta chain sequence. What this receptor recognizes is not known. It has no much larger one-base neighbor in the sample; base qualities were not kept. The CDR3 regions of human TCRbeta chains were analyzed by immunosequencing. The source study handled its data this way. Repertoire TCRs were matched against a reference library of SARS-CoV-2-specific TCRs generated with the MIRA antigen-specificity platform. Breadth meant the fraction of unique TCRs that were SARS-CoV-2-associated, whereas depth meant the fraction of total T cells that were SARS-CoV-2-associated. Using the MIRA data, every spike-specific TCR was mapped to the spike region that the TCR reacted to and assigned to either a CD4 or a CD8 class. Log10-transformed breadth and depth values were compared by one-way ANOVA with Sidak's multiple comparisons tests. The immuneACCESS repertoire file appears here via TCRdb, limited to in-frame rearrangements. These files lack a portion of the clones; in checked studies, under half of the deficit traces to unresolved V genes, and the cause of the others is not known. Clone size and the V and J calls come from that table; the DNA yielded D and trimming. The sample table contains around 110,000 clones; only one count was recorded for more than 75% of them. Roughly a fifth of the sample is taken by the ten largest.

This sample was taken from a study of T cell responses to AZD1222 COVID-19 vaccine listed by TCRdb under 2021. For the wider study: Because spike-specific TCR depth and breadth did not differ between the two schedules, AZD1222 recipients who got a second dose at roughly 4 weeks were pooled with those who got a second dose at roughly 12 weeks. TCR sequencing covered some 250 trial participants: 200 to 220 given two doses of AZD1222 and 26 given two doses of MenACWY control vaccine. Trial participants were enrolled into age subgroups of 18-55, 56-69 and 70-plus years, which contained around 140, 26 and 57 TCR-sequenced participants, respectively.

Summary of the overall study and its limitations: Conclusions about previously exposed vaccinees were limited because only 6 or 7 AZD1222 recipients were SARS-CoV-2 seropositive at baseline. The whole spike protein was spanned by vaccine-associated CD4 TCRs, and dominant responses were seen in regions 160-218 and 743-854. Because no day 14 peak-response samples were available, repertoires were characterized only after the peak T cell response. Most participants were white British and females outnumbered males, and the authors suggested that clonal diversity may have been underestimated. The 56-69-year group was small, and its depth increase did not reach significance, likely because of low power. Reportedly, almost half of the unique spike-specific TCRs recognized epitopes lying outside the regions that are mutated in the B.1.351 and B.1.1.7 variants. Spike-specific TCR breadth and depth rose significantly after two AZD1222 doses compared with day 0 and with MenACWY recipients.

Interpreted using the paper, the time point label stands for: baseline before first vaccination. Vaccinee samples were obtained from the UK trials COV001 and COV002, which included a single-blind randomized controlled phase 2/3 trial of AZD1222 (ChAdOx1 nCoV-19) in healthy adults. For TCRbeta chain sequencing, PBMC samples from trial participants were taken at day 0 and at day 28 after the second dose. The CDR3 holds 15 amino acids from the cysteine to the phenylalanine. The DNA shown is the 45-base CDR3, in frame from base 1. CDR1 is given as KGHSH and CDR2 as LQKENI, both from the germline V gene. The germline ends are 13 bases apart after V is trimmed by 3 bases and J by 5 bases.

The receptor was isolated from an adult in good health. The material was peripheral blood, obtained on day 0 of AZD1222 vaccination. The V gene is TRBV18 and the J gene is TRBJ2-2, with TRBD1 perhaps the D gene, on 6 matching bases. The DNA sequence is given as TGTGCCAGCTCACCTCTGGACCAGGGGACCGGGGAGCTGTTTTTT. Translated, it gives CASSPLDQGTGELFF.